The rows below give T cell receptor beta chains drawn from one sample of a study of OX40 agonist ivuxolimab in advanced cancers. Sequencing was performed with immunoSEQ multiplex PCR; in TCRdb, only in-frame clones are kept and a portion is missing. The sample has fewer than 70,000 clones, around nine tenths seen once. The specimen was CD4+ or CD8+ T cells sorted from blood, collected in a trial of the OX40 agonist ivuxolimab. The receptor set was obtained from an adult with an advanced solid tumor such as melanoma, head and neck, liver or kidney cancer. Each CDR3 is given with its conserved first and last residue. The D gene is left open where the match is weak. Only some rows state a clone size, as once, few, many or a class for expanded clones.

V gene	J gene	D gene	clone size	CDR3 protein	CDR3 DNA
TRBV11-3	TRBJ2-7	TRBD1	few	CASSPGTGFGPEQYF	TGTGCCAGCAGCCCCGGGACAGGGTTTGGTCCCGAGCAGTACTTC
TRBV30	TRBJ2-7	NA	NA	CAWRTATYEQYF	TGTGCCTGGAGGACAGCCACCTACGAGCAGTACTTC
TRBV18	TRBJ1-3	NA	NA	CASSLDSLTGNTIYF	TGTGCCAGCTCACTGGACTCCCTGACTGGAAACACCATATATTTT
TRBV28	TRBJ2-7	NA	NA	CASRSPEGVAYEQYF	TGTGCCAGCAGATCTCCAGAGGGGGTGGCTTACGAGCAGTACTTC
TRBV6-1	TRBJ2-7	TRBD1	NA	CASTAGQGVGEQYF	TGTGCCAGCACAGCGGGACAGGGGGTTGGGGAGCAGTACTTC
TRBV19	TRBJ2-1	TRBD2	NA	CASRNRGVADYNEQFF	TGTGCCAGTAGAAACCGGGGGGTAGCTGACTACAATGAGCAGTTCTTC
TRBV5-6	TRBJ1-5	NA	NA	CASSLGWSGNQPQHF	TGTGCCAGCAGCTTGGGATGGTCGGGCAATCAGCCCCAGCATTTT
TRBV2	TRBJ1-2	TRBD1	NA	CASRTTGVYGYTF	TGTGCCAGCAGGACGACAGGGGTATATGGCTACACCTTC
TRBV11-3	TRBJ2-5	NA	NA	CASSRGIWETQYF	TGTGCCAGCAGCCGGGGGATTTGGGAGACCCAGTACTTC
TRBV11-1	TRBJ1-2	NA	NA	CASSLALGTGYTF	TGTGCCAGCAGCTTAGCGCTGGGGACTGGCTACACCTTC
TRBV2	TRBJ2-1	TRBD2	NA	CASSTLLAGVGEQFF	TGTGCCAGCAGTACTTTACTAGCGGGAGTCGGTGAGCAGTTCTTC
TRBV13	TRBJ2-3	TRBD2	NA	CASSLRPGLAGSTDTQYF	TGTGCCAGCAGCTTAAGGCCGGGCCTAGCGGGAAGCACAGATACGCAGTATTTT
TRBV19	TRBJ1-1	NA	NA	CASSLDLANTEAFF	TGTGCCAGTAGTCTGGACCTAGCGAACACTGAAGCTTTCTTT
TRBV18	TRBJ2-3	TRBD2	NA	CASSPTGLAGTDTQYF	TGTGCCAGCTCACCTACAGGACTAGCGGGCACAGATACGCAGTATTTT
TRBV19	TRBJ1-5	NA	few	CASTSTGSNQPQHF	TGTGCCAGTACGTCTACAGGGAGCAATCAGCCCCAGCATTTT
TRBV6-5	TRBJ2-3	TRBD2	NA	CASSWGEGDTQYF	TGTGCCAGCAGCTGGGGGGAGGGAGATACGCAGTATTTT
TRBV11-2	TRBJ2-2	NA	NA	CASSLNTGELFF	TGTGCCAGCAGCTTGAACACCGGGGAGCTGTTTTTT
TRBV6-1	TRBJ1-2	TRBD1	NA	CAGGGGRGYGYTF	TGTGCGGGGGGAGGGGGCCGGGGCTATGGCTACACCTTC
TRBV5-1	TRBJ2-7	TRBD2	NA	CASSFSGGAYEQYF	TGCGCCAGCAGCTTTTCGGGAGGGGCCTACGAGCAGTACTTC
TRBV23-1	TRBJ2-1	TRBD2	NA	CASSHPAAGTSGRAMKPNNEQFF	TGCGCCAGCAGTCACCCCGCCGCCGGGACTAGCGGGAGGGCTATGAAACCCAACAATGAGCAGTTCTTC
TRBV19	TRBJ1-3	TRBD1	NA	CASSPGQAGNTIYF	TGTGCCAGTAGTCCCGGACAGGCTGGAAACACCATATATTTT
TRBV7-2	TRBJ1-2	NA	once	CASSLEADGYTF	TGTGCCAGCAGCTTAGAGGCAGATGGCTACACCTTC
TRBV5-1	TRBJ2-1	TRBD2	once	CASSLRGSPPYNEQFF	TGCGCCAGCAGCTTACGCGGGAGCCCCCCCTACAATGAGCAGTTCTTC
TRBV29-1	TRBJ2-3	NA	NA	CSATSTDTQYF	TGCAGCGCCACCTCCACAGATACGCAGTATTTT
TRBV28	TRBJ2-5	NA	NA	CASSFTGRGTQYF	TGTGCCAGCAGTTTCACAGGAAGGGGGACCCAGTACTTC
TRBV5-1	TRBJ2-5	TRBD1	NA	CASSLQGQGAGETQYF	TGCGCCAGCAGCTTGCAGGGACAGGGGGCTGGAGAGACCCAGTACTTC
TRBV18	TRBJ2-5	NA	NA	CASSGQETQYF	TGTGCCAGCTCCGGTCAAGAGACCCAGTACTTC
TRBV18	TRBJ2-2	NA	few	CASSPAPGLNTGELFF	TGTGCCAGCTCACCAGCTCCGGGACTTAACACCGGGGAGCTGTTTTTT
TRBV7-9	TRBJ2-7	NA	NA	CASSLDEGFTMDLYEQYF	TGTGCCAGCAGCCTTGATGAGGGGTTTACTATGGACCTCTACGAGCAGTACTTC
TRBV18	TRBJ2-2	NA	NA	CASSKNTGELFF	TGTGCCAGCTCCAAGAACACCGGGGAGCTGTTTTTT
TRBV5-1	TRBJ1-2	NA	NA	CASSNQGTNYGYTF	TGCGCCAGCAGCAACCAGGGTACTAACTATGGCTACACCTTC
TRBV30	TRBJ2-1	TRBD2	NA	CAHRWAGVGNEQFF	TGTGCCCACCGGTGGGCGGGAGTGGGGAATGAGCAGTTCTTC
TRBV7-9	TRBJ2-3	TRBD2	NA	CASSLGLAGAADTQYF	TGTGCCAGCAGCTTGGGACTAGCGGGGGCGGCAGATACGCAGTATTTT
TRBV7-9	TRBJ2-1	TRBD2	once	CASSPSGRGSHEQFF	TGTGCCAGCAGCCCTAGCGGGAGGGGGAGCCATGAGCAGTTCTTC
TRBV19	TRBJ1-5	NA	NA	CASSIEDTVNQPQHF	TGTGCCAGTAGTATAGAGGACACGGTGAATCAGCCCCAGCATTTT
TRBV27	TRBJ1-1	NA	NA	CASSWYRDTEAFF	TGTGCCAGCAGTTGGTATAGGGACACTGAAGCTTTCTTT
TRBV4-1	TRBJ2-6	TRBD1	NA	CASSQVLGQGPSGANVLTF	TGCGCCAGCAGCCAAGTATTGGGACAGGGCCCCTCTGGGGCCAACGTCCTGACTTTC
TRBV18	TRBJ2-5	NA	NA	CASSPKDRFEETQYF	TGTGCCAGCTCACCGAAAGACAGATTCGAAGAGACCCAGTACTTC
TRBV6-1	TRBJ2-2	NA	NA	CASSERSFTGELFF	TGTGCCAGCAGTGAAAGATCCTTCACCGGGGAGCTGTTTTTT
TRBV11-3	TRBJ2-5	TRBD2	NA	CASSGLAGARGTQYF	TGTGCCAGCAGCGGACTAGCGGGAGCTCGGGGGACCCAGTACTTC
TRBV7-9	TRBJ2-1	NA	NA	CASSLTYNEQFF	TGTGCCAGCAGCTTAACCTACAATGAGCAGTTCTTC
TRBV30	TRBJ1-5	NA	medium-sized	CAWSVQGNQPQHF	TGTGCCTGGAGTGTACAGGGAAATCAGCCCCAGCATTTT
TRBV4-1	TRBJ2-3	NA	NA	CASSQEGTDTDTQYF	TGCGCCAGCAGCCAAGAAGGGACGGACACAGATACGCAGTATTTT
TRBV27	TRBJ2-3	TRBD1	NA	CASGRRTGALNTDTQYF	TGTGCCAGCGGCAGGAGGACAGGGGCCTTGAACACAGATACGCAGTATTTT
TRBV7-6	TRBJ2-7	TRBD2	NA	CASSLVPSGINEQYF	TGTGCCAGCAGCTTAGTTCCTAGCGGGATTAATGAGCAGTACTTC
TRBV7-9	TRBJ2-7	TRBD2	NA	CASSSTSGRVDEQYF	TGTGCCAGCAGCTCGACTAGCGGGAGAGTCGACGAGCAGTACTTC